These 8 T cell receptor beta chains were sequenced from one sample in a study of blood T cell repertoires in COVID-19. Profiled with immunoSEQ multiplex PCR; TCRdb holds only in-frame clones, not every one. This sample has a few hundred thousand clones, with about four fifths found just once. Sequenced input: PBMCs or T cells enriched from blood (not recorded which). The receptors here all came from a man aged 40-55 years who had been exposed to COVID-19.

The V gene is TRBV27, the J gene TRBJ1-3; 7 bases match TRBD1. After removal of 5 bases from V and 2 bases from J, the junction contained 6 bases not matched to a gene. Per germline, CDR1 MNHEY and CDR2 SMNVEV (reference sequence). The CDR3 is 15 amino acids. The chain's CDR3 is CASSLYRGPGNTIYF. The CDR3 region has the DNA TGTGCCAGCAGTCTTTACAGGGGTCCTGGAAACACCATATATTTT.

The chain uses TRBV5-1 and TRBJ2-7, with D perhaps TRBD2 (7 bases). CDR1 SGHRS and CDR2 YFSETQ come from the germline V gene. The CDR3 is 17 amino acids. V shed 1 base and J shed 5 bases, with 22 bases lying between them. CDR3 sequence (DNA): TGCGCCAGCAGCTTGTGGGGGGGCGATGGACCCGCGGACGAGCAGTACTTC. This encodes CASSLWGGDGPADEQYF.

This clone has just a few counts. The CDR3 DNA reads TGTGCCAGTAGTATAGATTTTTTCGGGAGGGCCCCGTCCTACGAGCAGTACTTC. This codes for CASSIDFFGRAPSYEQYF. This chain joins TRBV19 and TRBJ2-7; 8 bases align to TRBD2. CDR1 and CDR2 from the germline V gene are LNHDA and SQIVND (reference sequence). The length of the CDR3 is 18 residues. The J segment lost 1 base and the V segment lost 0 bases, leaving 11 bases of the junction unmatched.

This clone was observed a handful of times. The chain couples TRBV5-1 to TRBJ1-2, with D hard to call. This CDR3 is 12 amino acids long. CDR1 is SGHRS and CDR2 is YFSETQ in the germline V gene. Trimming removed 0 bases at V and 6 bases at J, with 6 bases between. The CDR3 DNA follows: TGCGCCAGCAGCTTGGGTCCTGATGGCTACACCTTC. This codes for CASSLGPDGYTF.

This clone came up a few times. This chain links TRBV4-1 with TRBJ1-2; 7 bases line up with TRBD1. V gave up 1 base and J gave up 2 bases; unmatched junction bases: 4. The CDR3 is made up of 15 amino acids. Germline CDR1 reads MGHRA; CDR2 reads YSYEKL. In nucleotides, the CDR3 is TGCGCCAGCAGCCAAGTGATACAGGGGAACTATGGCTACACCTTC. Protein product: CASSQVIQGNYGYTF.

CDR3 DNA sequence: TGTGCCAGCAGCTTGGCAGTGGGCAGGGGGTATGGCTACACCTTC. As protein: CASSLAVGRGYGYTF. This chain links TRBV5-5 with TRBJ1-2; 7 bases match TRBD1. The CDR3 covers 15 residues. The J segment lost 5 bases and the V segment lost 0 bases, leaving 7 bases of the junction unmatched. The V gene's germline CDR1 is SGHKS and CDR2 YYEKEE (reference sequence).

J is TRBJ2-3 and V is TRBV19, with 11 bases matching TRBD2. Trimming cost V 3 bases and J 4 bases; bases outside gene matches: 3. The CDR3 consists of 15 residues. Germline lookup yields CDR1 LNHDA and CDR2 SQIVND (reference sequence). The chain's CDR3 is CASSILAGGPDTQYF. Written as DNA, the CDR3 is TGTGCCAGTAGTATTTTAGCGGGAGGGCCAGATACGCAGTATTTT.

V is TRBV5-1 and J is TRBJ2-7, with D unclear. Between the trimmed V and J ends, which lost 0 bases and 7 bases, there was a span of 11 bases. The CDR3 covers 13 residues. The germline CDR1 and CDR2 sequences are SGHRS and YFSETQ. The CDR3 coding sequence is TGCGCCAGCAGCTTGGAAGCAGGATGGGAGCAGTACTTC. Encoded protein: CASSLEAGWEQYF.